The 22 T cell receptor beta chains below all came from one sample that was sequenced in a study of CD8 T cells in ankylosing spondylitis. TCRdb re-called the 5' RACE reads through MiXCR, storing one row per CDR3 protein. The repertoire holds 200,000 to 250,000 distinct CDR3 sequences, with about 11% as singletons. Sequencing was performed on blood, either unsorted or a sorted T cell fraction (not recorded which). These receptor sequences come from a male donor with ankylosing spondylitis or in good health (not recorded which).

This clonotype was seen many times. The gene calls are TRBV27 and TRBJ2-3, with 10 nucleotides matching TRBD2. CDR1 is MNHEY and CDR2 is SMNVEV in the germline V gene (reference sequence). V gave up 4 bases and J gave up 1 base; unmatched junction bases: 8. This CDR3 comprises 17 residues. The CDR3 DNA reads TGTGCCAGCAGTTCTCCAGTCGGGACTAGCGGCACAGATACGCAGTATTTT. This codes for CASSSPVGTSGTDTQYF.

The chain links TRBV5-1 to TRBJ1-1, with no clear D. The CDR3 extends over 16 amino acids. CDR1 is SGHRS and CDR2 is YFSETQ in the germline V gene. Trimming removed 0 bases from V and 0 bases from J, with 12 bases in between. In DNA form, the CDR3 reads TGCGCCAGCAGCTTGGAGGTAGTTTCCATGAACACTGAAGCTTTCTTT. This gives the protein CASSLEVVSMNTEAFF. The full variable domain, in which reference TRBV5-1 and TRBJ1-1 provide the parts outside the CDR3, is KAGVTQTPRYLIKTRGQQVTLSCSPISGHRSVSWYQQTPGQGLQFLFEYFSETQRNKGNFPGRFSGRQFSNSRSEMNVSTLELGDSALYLCASSLEVVSMNTEAFFGQGTRLTVV.

The chain joins TRBV28 to TRBJ2-5, with D perhaps matching TRBD1 (7 bases). The CDR3 has 15 residues. The ends were cut back, 6 bases at V and 5 bases at J, with 19 bases in the middle. Germline V CDR1 and CDR2: MDHEN, SYDVKM. The CDR3, as DNA: TGTGCCAGCAGCTTGATCCGGACAGGAGGGGAGACCCAGTACTTC. Its protein is CASSLIRTGGETQYF.

This clonotype was detected many times. The chain employs TRBV12-3 or TRBV12-4 and TRBJ2-3; 10 bases line up with TRBD2. The CDR3 length is 14 residues. Trimming removed 5 bases from V and 2 bases from J; junction bases left unmatched: 1. This CDR3 is CASSGTSDTDTQYF. The CDR3 nucleotides read TGTGCCAGCAGTGGGACTAGCGACACAGATACGCAGTATTTT.

The table lists this clonotype with a few counts. The chain employs TRBV11-2 and TRBJ2-3, with 8 bases aligning to TRBD2. The CDR3 is made up of 16 amino acids. V shed 1 base, J shed 1 base, and the junction held 4 bases outside the gene matches. Per the germline V gene, CDR1 is SGHAT and CDR2 is FQNNGV. DNA of the CDR3: TGTGCCAGCAGCTTAGCGGGAGGGTTGGGCACAGATACGCAGTATTTT. Protein: CASSLAGGLGTDTQYF.

The V and J genes are TRBV6-5 and TRBJ2-5, with TRBD2 as a possible D gene (6 bases). This CDR3 contains 15 residues. Trimming cost V 6 bases and J 2 bases, with 16 bases left between them. Germline CDR1 and CDR2: MNHEY and SVGAGI. CDR3 protein: CASRNILEGQETQYF. In DNA, the CDR3 is TGTGCCAGCAGAAACATTTTGGAGGGGCAAGAGACCCAGTACTTC.

This clonotype has ten or more counts. The chain couples TRBV12-3 or TRBV12-4 to TRBJ1-5; 8 bases map to TRBD1. The CDR3 sequence is 17 residues long. Losses at the gene ends were 4 bases for V and 3 bases for J; bases not matched to a gene: 11. The CDR3 sequence: CASSSNPGQGANQPQHF. CDR3 DNA: TGTGCCAGCAGTTCGAACCCCGGGCAGGGGGCCAATCAGCCCCAGCATTTT.

This clonotype came up many times. J is TRBJ2-5 and V is TRBV12-3 or TRBV12-4; 11 nucleotides match TRBD2. The J segment lost 5 bases and the V segment lost 1 base, leaving 6 bases of the junction unmatched. This CDR3 has 16 residues. CDR3 protein: CASSLGLAGGLETQYF. CDR3 bases: TGTGCCAGCAGTTTAGGGCTAGCGGGGGGACTCGAGACCCAGTACTTC.

CDR3 bases: TGTGCTAGTGGTCCCCAGGGGCACACCGGGGAGCTGTTTTTT. Translating it yields CASGPQGHTGELFF. This chain joins TRBV12-5 and TRBJ2-2; TRBD1 might be the D (6 bases). The V gene lost 5 bases and the J gene lost 3 bases, with 10 bases spanning the gap. CDR3 size: 14 residues. Germline V gives CDR1 LGHNT, CDR2 FRNRAP.

There are many counts of this clonotype. The chain joins TRBV12-3 or TRBV12-4 to TRBJ2-2; D is unclear. The CDR3 length is 15 residues. V was trimmed by 0 bases and J by 3 bases, leaving 8 bases between them. CDR3 amino acids: CASSLARSYTGELFF. The CDR3 DNA reads TGTGCCAGCAGTTTAGCCCGTAGCTACACCGGGGAGCTGTTTTTT.

This clonotype has only a few counts. V usage is TRBV3-1 and J usage is TRBJ1-4; TRBD1 might be the D (5 bases). The CDR3 extends over 14 amino acids. CDR1 and CDR2 (germline): LGHDT, YNNKEL (reference sequence). Trimming shortened V by 4 bases and J by 7 bases, and 13 bases separated the two germline ends. The CDR3 region has the DNA TGTGCCAGCAGCCCTCCGGGACCGACTGAAAAACTGTTTTTT. This encodes CASSPPGPTEKLFF. Together with reference TRBV3-1 and TRBJ1-4, the CDR3 gives the full variable domain: DTAVSQTPKYLVTQMGNDKSIKCEQNLGHDTMYWYKQDSKKFLKIMFSYNNKELIINETVPNRFSPKSPDKAHLNLHINSLELGDSAVYFCASSPPGPTEKLFFGSGTQLSVL.

This clonotype was seen many times. This sequence joins TRBV7-2 and TRBJ2-1; 13 bases match TRBD2. Germline-derived CDR1 and CDR2 are SGHTA and FQGNSA. There are 15 residues in the CDR3. The ends lost 4 bases at V and 8 bases at J; junction bases unmatched: 5. The CDR3 sequence is CASSWTSGSADEQFF. CDR3 nucleotides: TGTGCCAGCAGCTGGACTAGCGGGAGCGCCGATGAGCAGTTCTTC.

This clonotype was seen ten or more times. J is TRBJ2-2 and V is TRBV7-6, with a weak D call TRBD2 (5 bases). The ends were cut back, 1 base at V and 8 bases at J, with 14 bases in the middle. The CDR3 covers 15 residues. From germline, CDR1 is SGHVS and CDR2 FNYEAQ. CDR3: CASSLDLAKGGELFF. In DNA form, the CDR3 reads TGTGCCAGCAGCTTAGACCTAGCTAAGGGAGGGGAGCTGTTTTTT.

Details on this clonotype: A read error may account for a junction end that differs from germline. The rearrangement joins TRBV5-1 to TRBJ2-1, with D hard to call. Looked up from germline, CDR1 is SGHRS and CDR2 is YFSETQ. The length of the CDR3 is 13 residues. The CDR3 nucleotides are TGCGCCAGCAGCTTGAATTGGCACAATGCGCAGTTCTTC. This codes for CASSLNWHNAQFF.

The gene calls are TRBV5-1 and TRBJ1-4, with D tentatively TRBD1 (5 bases). CDR1 SGHRS and CDR2 YFSETQ come from the germline V gene. The CDR3 has 15 amino acids. Trimming took 4 bases from V and 8 from J, leaving 18 bases between them. CDR3 residues: CASSGDLGRSEKLFF. The CDR3 nucleotides read TGCGCCAGCAGCGGCGACCTGGGGCGTAGCGAAAAACTGTTTTTT.

This clonotype has a count of ten or more. The chain uses TRBV3-1 and TRBJ1-5; D gene ambiguous. The V end was cut by 0 bases, the J end by 3 bases, with 15 bases between. Germline-derived CDR1 and CDR2 are LGHDT and YNNKEL (reference sequence). The CDR3 extends over 17 amino acids. CDR3 residues: CASSQDGSGLYNQPQHF. The CDR3 DNA follows: TGTGCCAGCAGCCAAGATGGTTCAGGCCTTTACAATCAGCCCCAGCATTTT.

This clonotype was observed at least ten times. The rearrangement uses TRBV12-3 or TRBV12-4 and TRBJ2-3; tentatively, D is TRBD1 (6 bases). Trimming shortened V by 6 bases and J by 2 bases, and 12 bases separated the two germline ends. The CDR3 totals 14 residues. This CDR3 is CASSWTDITDTQYF. Here the CDR3 DNA reads TGTGCCAGCAGCTGGACAGATATCACAGATACGCAGTATTTT.

About this clonotype itself: A read error is possible here, since a much larger clone lies one base away. The chain links TRBV15 to TRBJ2-1; D is perhaps TRBD1 (5 bases). CDR1 LNHNV and CDR2 YYDKDF come from the germline V gene (reference sequence). The length of the CDR3 is 15 residues. V lost 8 bases and J lost 3, with 17 bases in between. The CDR3 loop reads CATGAGQRGYNEQFF. CDR3 DNA sequence: TGTGCCACCGGCGCCGGGCAAAGGGGCTACAATGAGCAGTTCTTC.

V usage is TRBV7-8 and J usage is TRBJ2-7, with D uncertain. The V gene lost 1 base and the J gene lost 5 bases, with 18 bases spanning the gap. The CDR3 has 16 amino acids. Looked up from germline, CDR1 is SGHVS and CDR2 is FQNEAQ. CDR3 in DNA: TGTGCCAGCAGCTTAGTTCATCCGCTTCGCCGTGACGAGCAGTACTTC. Translated: CASSLVHPLRRDEQYF.

The J gene is TRBJ2-1, the V gene TRBV19, with D perhaps TRBD2 (6 bases). The CDR3 has 13 residues. V lost 4 bases, J lost 7 bases, and 11 bases lay in between. CDR1 and CDR2 (germline): LNHDA, SQIVND (reference sequence). The CDR3 spells CASSKGLVNEQFF. The CDR3 DNA reads TGTGCCAGTAGTAAGGGACTGGTAAATGAGCAGTTCTTC.

This clonotype has at least ten counts. One end of the junction is discordant with germline, which a read error may explain. The chain combines TRBV7-9 with TRBJ1-1; the D is unclear. CDR3 length: 12 amino acids. Germline V lookup: CDR1 SEHNR, CDR2 FQNEAQ (reference sequence). CDR3 sequence: CASSFENTEAFF. CDR3 sequence (DNA): TGCGCCAGCAGCTTTGAAAACACTGAAGCTTTCTTT.

The rearrangement uses TRBV28 and TRBJ2-2; D tentatively reads TRBD1 or TRBD2 (5 bases each). V was clipped by 7 bases and J by 6 bases, with 15 bases between them. The germline V gene encodes CDR1 MDHEN and CDR2 SYDVKM. The CDR3 length is 14 residues. CDR3 nucleotides: TGTGCCAGCATTAAGGATGGGGGATCCGGGGAGCTGTTTTTT. Amino acids: CASIKDGGSGELFF.